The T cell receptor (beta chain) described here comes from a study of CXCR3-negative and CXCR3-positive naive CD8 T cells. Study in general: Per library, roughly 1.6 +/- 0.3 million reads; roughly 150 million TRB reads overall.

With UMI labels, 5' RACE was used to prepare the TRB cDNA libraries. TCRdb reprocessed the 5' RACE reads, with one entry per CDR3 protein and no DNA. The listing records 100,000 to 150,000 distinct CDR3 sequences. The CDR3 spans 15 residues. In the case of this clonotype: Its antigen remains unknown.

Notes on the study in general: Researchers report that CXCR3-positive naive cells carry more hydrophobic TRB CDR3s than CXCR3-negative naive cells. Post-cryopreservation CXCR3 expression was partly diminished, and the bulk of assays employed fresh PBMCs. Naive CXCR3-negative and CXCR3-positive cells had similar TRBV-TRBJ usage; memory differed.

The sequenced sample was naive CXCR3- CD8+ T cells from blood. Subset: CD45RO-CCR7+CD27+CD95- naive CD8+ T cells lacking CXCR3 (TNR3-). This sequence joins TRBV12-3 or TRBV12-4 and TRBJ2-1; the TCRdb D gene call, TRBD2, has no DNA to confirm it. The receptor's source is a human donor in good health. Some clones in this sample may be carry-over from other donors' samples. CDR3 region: CASSRLAGGSNEQFF.